These T cell receptor beta chains were read from a single sample in a study of beta chain features in type 1 diabetes. TCRdb's table, derived via immunoSEQ multiplex PCR, lists solely in-frame clones and lacks some. The table lists around 250,000 clones, roughly 14% of them singletons. Sequencing was carried out using naive CD4+ T cells from blood. These TCRs come from a man aged 25 to 45 with type 1 diabetes. CDR3s include the opening cysteine and the closing phenylalanine or tryptophan. The D gene is left open where the match is weak. Clone sizes are given selectively: once, few, many, or a class where the clone is expanded.

TRBD1,few,TRBV6-4,13,TRBJ1-1,TGTGCCAGCAGTGACTCGACAGGGGGGGAAGCTTTCTTT,CASSDSTGGEAFF
TRBD1,few,TRBV5-6,15,TRBJ1-6,TGTGCCAGCAGCTTGGAGGACAGGCCGAATTCACCCCTCCACTTT,CASSLEDRPNSPLHF
TRBD1,few,TRBV19,13,TRBJ2-7,TGTGCCAGCAGTGAAGACAGGGGGCCCGAGCAGTACTTC,CASSEDRGPEQYF
TRBD1,few,TRBV29-1,16,TRBJ1-2,TGCAGCGTTGAAGGGGTAGGACAGGGAAGCGGCTATGGCTACACCTTC,CSVEGVGQGSGYGYTF
TRBD1,-,TRBV30,13,TRBJ2-7,TGTGCCTGGAGTGCGGGACAGAACTACGAGCAGTACTTC,CAWSAGQNYEQYF
-,-,TRBV30,15,TRBJ1-3,TGTGCCTGGAGTATCTCCGGAGGAGGGCGAAACACCATATATTTT,CAWSISGGGRNTIYF
TRBD2,-,TRBV4-2,17,TRBJ2-5,TGTGCCAGCAGCCGGACTAGCGGGGGGCAGGGACAAGAGACCCAGTACTTC,CASSRTSGGQGQETQYF
-,-,TRBV5-4,14,TRBJ2-4,TGTGCCAGCAGCTTAGAGGGTTCTCCGGACATTCAGTACTTC,CASSLEGSPDIQYF
TRBD2,few,TRBV6-5,15,TRBJ2-7,TGTGCCAGCAGTACAGCATCAGCGGGGGGCTACGAGCAGTACTTC,CASSTASAGGYEQYF
-,few,TRBV9,16,TRBJ2-3,TGTGCCAGCAGCGTAGGGGCAGACCCCCTCACAGATACGCAGTATTTT,CASSVGADPLTDTQYF
TRBD2,-,TRBV5-1,15,TRBJ2-5,TGCGCCAGCAGCCGTTCGGGGGGGCGAGGAGAGACCCAGTACTTC,CASSRSGGRGETQYF
TRBD1,-,TRBV5-1,13,TRBJ1-4,TGCGCCAGCAGCCCGGGACAGGGTGAAAAACTGTTTTTT,CASSPGQGEKLFF
-,few,TRBV19,14,TRBJ1-1,TGTGCCAGTAGCCCTTCGGCGGGGAACACTGAAGCTTTCTTT,CASSPSAGNTEAFF
-,few,TRBV5-1,15,TRBJ2-1,TGCGCCAGCAGCTTGGGTACCGAGTCCTACAATGAGCAGTTCTTC,CASSLGTESYNEQFF
TRBD1,few,TRBV18,15,TRBJ1-1,TGTGCCAGCTCACCCCGGACAGGGACGGGCACTGAAGCTTTCTTT,CASSPRTGTGTEAFF
TRBD2,few,TRBV11-2,15,TRBJ2-1,TGTGCCAGCAGTCCGACTAGCGGGGTATACAATGAGCAGTTCTTC,CASSPTSGVYNEQFF
TRBD1,-,TRBV5-1,14,TRBJ1-2,TGCGCCAGCAGCTTGGGGGACAGAGAATATGGCTACACCTTC,CASSLGDREYGYTF
-,-,TRBV9,13,TRBJ2-3,TGTGCCAGCAGCCCCGGGAACGCAGATACGCAGTATTTT,CASSPGNADTQYF
-,-,TRBV7-9,14,TRBJ2-3,TGTGCCAGCAGCTCGGACAGCTCCACAGATACGCAGTATTTT,CASSSDSSTDTQYF
TRBD1,few,TRBV18,13,TRBJ1-1,TGTGCCAGCTCGCCCCAGGGGGACACTGAAGCTTTCTTT,CASSPQGDTEAFF
TRBD1,-,TRBV25-1,17,TRBJ1-2,TGTGCCAGCAGTGAATCCGGGACAGGGGGAAATAACTATGGCTACACCTTC,CASSESGTGGNNYGYTF
-,few,TRBV7-9,12,TRBJ2-7,TGTGCCAGCAGCTTAGTCGTTGGCGGGCAGTACTTC,CASSLVVGGQYF
-,few,TRBV18,11,TRBJ2-1,TGTGCCAGCTCAGCCCGGGATGAGCAGTTCTTC,CASSARDEQFF
-,-,TRBV11-2,17,TRBJ2-1,TGTGCCAGCAGCCCCGGTTGGCGGAAGCTTTCCTACAATGAGCAGTTCTTC,CASSPGWRKLSYNEQFF
TRBD2,-,TRBV13,16,TRBJ2-7,TGTGCCAGCAGCTTAGTGAAGCGGGGGCCCCCCTACGAGCAGTACTTC,CASSLVKRGPPYEQYF
TRBD2,-,TRBV30,16,TRBJ2-2,TGTGCCTGGAGTGTACGGCTAGCGGGAGCCACCGGGGAGCTGTTTTTT,CAWSVRLAGATGELFF
-,once,TRBV2,15,TRBJ2-7,TGTGCCAGCAGTCCCAGACAGCTCGGGCCCCTGGAGCAGTACTTC,CASSPRQLGPLEQYF
-,few,TRBV30,13,TRBJ1-5,TGTGCCTGGAGTGCCACAGACAATCAGCCCCAGCATTTT,CAWSATDNQPQHF
TRBD1,-,TRBV9,16,TRBJ2-1,TGTGCCAGCAGCCCCCCAGGACAGGGAGGTATCAATGAGCAGTTCTTC,CASSPPGQGGINEQFF
TRBD1,-,TRBV5-1,14,TRBJ2-7,TGCGCCAGCAGCGCGTCTACAGGGGGCGGAGTGCAGTACTTC,CASSASTGGGVQYF
-,few,TRBV7-9,18,TRBJ1-1,TGTGCCAGCAGCTCCGTCCCCCTTGGACAGCCGATGAACACTGAAGCTTTCTTT,CASSSVPLGQPMNTEAFF
TRBD1,-,TRBV10-3,15,TRBJ1-2,TGTGCCATCAGTGAGTCGACAGGGACCAACTATGGCTACACCTTC,CAISESTGTNYGYTF
-,-,TRBV19,14,TRBJ2-7,TGTGCCAGTAGTATAGCTCCAGGGCCCTACGAGCAGTACTTC,CASSIAPGPYEQYF
-,few,TRBV5-4,14,TRBJ2-6,TGTGCCAGCAGCCAGGGCGATGGGGCCAACGTCCTGACTTTC,CASSQGDGANVLTF
TRBD1,few,TRBV30,16,TRBJ1-2,TGTGCCTGGAGGGGGGGACAGGGGGCGCCTGGCTATGGCTACACCTTC,CAWRGGQGAPGYGYTF
-,-,TRBV6-1,15,TRBJ2-1,TGTGCCAGCAGTGAGATTCGGCGGTTGTACAATGAGCAGTTCTTC,CASSEIRRLYNEQFF
-,-,TRBV5-1,13,TRBJ1-2,TGCGCCAGCAGCTTGCGGTTTAACTATGGCTACACCTTC,CASSLRFNYGYTF
-,few,TRBV11-2,16,TRBJ2-5,TGTGCCAGCAGCTTATCCCTCTCGGGTTCCCAAGAGACCCAGTACTTC,CASSLSLSGSQETQYF
TRBD2,-,TRBV7-9,19,TRBJ2-1,TGTGCCAGCAGCCCTCTCTTCCAGATGGGCGGGAGGGCCGGGGATGAGCAGTTCTTC,CASSPLFQMGGRAGDEQFF
TRBD2,-,TRBV29-1,14,TRBJ2-7,TGCAGCGTTGATGCACCTAGCGGCCCCTACGAGCAGTACTTC,CSVDAPSGPYEQYF
-,-,TRBV27,14,TRBJ2-1,TGTGCCAGCAGACAGACTAGGGTCCACAATGAGCAGTTCTTC,CASRQTRVHNEQFF
TRBD2,-,TRBV7-2,13,TRBJ2-5,TGTGCCAGCAGCTCGGGACTAGCGACGACCCAGTACTTC,CASSSGLATTQYF
TRBD1,-,TRBV28,14,TRBJ1-2,TGTGCCAGCAGTCCAACAGGGGGAGGACATGGCTACACCTTC,CASSPTGGGHGYTF
-,few,TRBV12-5,15,TRBJ1-2,TGTGCTAGTGCTCTCGCCTTTAGCGGAAACTATGGCTACACCTTC,CASALAFSGNYGYTF
-,-,TRBV18,15,TRBJ1-6,TGTGCCAGCTCACCACCGGGGACACGGAATTCACCCCTCCACTTT,CASSPPGTRNSPLHF
TRBD2,few,TRBV10-3,16,TRBJ2-2,TGTGCCATCAGCCCCGGGACTAGCGGGAACACCGGGGAGCTGTTTTTT,CAISPGTSGNTGELFF
-,few,TRBV12-5,14,TRBJ2-5,TGTGCTAGTGGTTTGAGCCGTACCCGGGAGACCCAGTACTTC,CASGLSRTRETQYF
TRBD2,few,TRBV2,15,TRBJ2-1,TGTGCCAGCAGTCTAGCGGGGGGGCCACGGGATGAGCAGTTCTTC,CASSLAGGPRDEQFF
TRBD2,-,TRBV5-1,16,TRBJ2-5,TGCGCCAGCAGCTTGCCACTAGCGGGAGGGCAAGAGACCCAGTACTTC,CASSLPLAGGQETQYF